This TCR beta chain stems from a study of OX40 agonist ivuxolimab in advanced cancers. Study at large: Ivuxolimab, which patients received intravenously every 2 weeks, was dosed at 0.01 to 10 mg/kg. Head and neck, renal cell, melanoma or hepatocellular carcinoma were the cancers that dose-escalation patients had.

Profiling relied on immunoSEQ multiplex PCR, and the TCRdb table lists in-frame clones only, not all of them. The top ten hold 2% to 2.5% of the sample, which has about 69,000 clones, over 60% seen once. Comment on this clone: No antigen is known for it.

CDR1 MNHEY and CDR2 SMNVEV come from the germline V gene (reference sequence). The CDR3 contains 13 residues. V lost 3 bases to trimming and J lost 6 bases; unmatched junction nucleotides: 4. Study-level results: CD4+ and CD8+ blood T cells expanded clonally by week 6 at 0.1 to 3.0 mg/kg.

This chain uses TRBV27 with TRBJ1-1; the match to TRBD1 covers 7 bases. This sequence originates from an adult with an advanced solid tumor such as melanoma, head and neck, liver or kidney cancer. The sequenced sample was CD4+ or CD8+ T cells sorted from blood, obtained in a trial of the OX40 agonist ivuxolimab. CDR3 protein: CASSFGRGSEAFF. In DNA form, the CDR3 reads TGTGCCAGCAGTTTCGGCAGGGGGTCTGAAGCTTTCTTT.